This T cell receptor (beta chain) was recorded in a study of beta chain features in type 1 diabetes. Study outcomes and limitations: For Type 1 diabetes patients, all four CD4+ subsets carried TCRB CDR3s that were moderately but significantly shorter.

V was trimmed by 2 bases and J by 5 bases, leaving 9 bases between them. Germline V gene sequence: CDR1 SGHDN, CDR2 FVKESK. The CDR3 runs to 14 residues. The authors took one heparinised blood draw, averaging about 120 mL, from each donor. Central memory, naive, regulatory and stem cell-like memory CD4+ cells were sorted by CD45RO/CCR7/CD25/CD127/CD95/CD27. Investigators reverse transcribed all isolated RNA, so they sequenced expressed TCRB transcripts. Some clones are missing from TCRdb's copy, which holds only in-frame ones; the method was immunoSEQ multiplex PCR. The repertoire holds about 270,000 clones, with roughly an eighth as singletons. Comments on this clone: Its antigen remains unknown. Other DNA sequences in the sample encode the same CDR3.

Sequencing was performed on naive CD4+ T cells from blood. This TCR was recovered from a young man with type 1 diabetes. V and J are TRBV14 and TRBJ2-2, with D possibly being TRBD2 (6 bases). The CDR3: CASSQQRGTGELFF. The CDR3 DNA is TGTGCCAGCAGCCAACAACGGGGGACCGGGGAGCTGTTTTTT.